These T cell receptor beta chains were read from a single sample in a study of CD4 T cells in relation to SARS-CoV-2 and coronaviruses. The protocol was immunoSEQ multiplex PCR, while the TCRdb copy is restricted to in-frame clones and leaves out a portion. Of 9,500 to 12,000 clones listed, about 68% are singletons. These receptors have no identified antigens. The sequencing input was CD4+ T cells from PBMCs, cultured in vitro. Receptor source: a human donor in good health. Each CDR3 is given with its conserved first and last residue. Each record gives: clone size, J gene, V gene, D gene, CDR3 length, CDR3 protein, CDR3 DNA. The D gene is left open where the match is weak. Size is stated for part of the rows, as once, few or many counts, or as a class when the clone is expanded.

clone_size: few; j_call: TRBJ1-4; v_call: TRBV7-6; d_call: .; cdr3_length: 14; cdr3_aa: CASSLGRDNEKLFF; cdr3_nt: TGTGCCAGCAGCTTAGGACGGGATAATGAAAAACTGTTTTTT
clone_size: .; j_call: TRBJ2-7; v_call: TRBV11-2; d_call: TRBD1; cdr3_length: 15; cdr3_aa: CASSLLQGAPYEQYF; cdr3_nt: TGTGCCAGCAGCTTACTACAGGGGGCCCCCTACGAGCAGTACTTC
clone_size: .; j_call: TRBJ1-3; v_call: TRBV5-1; d_call: .; cdr3_length: 16; cdr3_aa: CASSYSGGETGNTIYF; cdr3_nt: TGCGCCAGCAGCTACTCTGGGGGCGAGACAGGAAACACCATATATTTT
clone_size: .; j_call: TRBJ1-2; v_call: TRBV2; d_call: TRBD1; cdr3_length: 13; cdr3_aa: CASKHRGDYGYTF; cdr3_nt: TGTGCCAGCAAGCACAGGGGAGACTATGGCTACACCTTC
clone_size: .; j_call: TRBJ1-1; v_call: TRBV30; d_call: .; cdr3_length: 14; cdr3_aa: CAWTLGGSGTEAFF; cdr3_nt: TGTGCCTGGACCCTTGGAGGAAGCGGCACTGAAGCTTTCTTT
clone_size: .; j_call: TRBJ2-6; v_call: TRBV4-1; d_call: .; cdr3_length: 17; cdr3_aa: CASSQDSWGTGANVLTF; cdr3_nt: TGCGCCAGCAGCCAAGATTCGTGGGGAACTGGGGCCAACGTCCTGACTTTC
clone_size: .; j_call: TRBJ1-5; v_call: TRBV6-5; d_call: TRBD1; cdr3_length: 15; cdr3_aa: CASSRGGQGNQPQHF; cdr3_nt: TGTGCCAGCAGCCGCGGCGGACAGGGCAATCAGCCCCAGCATTTT
clone_size: few; j_call: TRBJ1-2; v_call: TRBV6-5; d_call: .; cdr3_length: 10; cdr3_aa: CASIGVGYTF; cdr3_nt: TGTGCCAGCATTGGGGTGGGCTACACCTTC
clone_size: .; j_call: TRBJ2-3; v_call: TRBV11-2; d_call: .; cdr3_length: 12; cdr3_aa: CASSSTLDTQYF; cdr3_nt: TGTGCCAGCAGCTCCACTTTGGATACGCAGTATTTT
clone_size: .; j_call: TRBJ2-3; v_call: TRBV7-8; d_call: TRBD2; cdr3_length: 15; cdr3_aa: CASKASGSTTDTQYF; cdr3_nt: TGTGCCAGCAAGGCTAGCGGGAGTACCACAGATACGCAGTATTTT
clone_size: .; j_call: TRBJ1-4; v_call: TRBV18; d_call: TRBD1; cdr3_length: 15; cdr3_aa: CASSPRQGGGEKLFF; cdr3_nt: TGTGCCAGCTCACCCAGACAGGGAGGGGGCGAAAAACTGTTTTTT
clone_size: .; j_call: TRBJ1-1; v_call: TRBV9; d_call: .; cdr3_length: 16; cdr3_aa: CASSSSPGGGHTEAFF; cdr3_nt: TGTGCCAGCAGCTCCTCCCCGGGAGGCGGTCACACTGAAGCTTTCTTT
clone_size: .; j_call: TRBJ2-7; v_call: TRBV10-3; d_call: TRBD2; cdr3_length: 15; cdr3_aa: CAISRLAGGPHEQYF; cdr3_nt: TGTGCCATCAGCCGACTAGCGGGGGGGCCCCACGAGCAGTACTTC
clone_size: .; j_call: TRBJ1-5; v_call: TRBV12-5; d_call: .; cdr3_length: 15; cdr3_aa: CASGLEGGGGQPQHF; cdr3_nt: TGTGCTAGTGGTTTGGAGGGCGGGGGAGGTCAGCCCCAGCATTTT
clone_size: .; j_call: TRBJ2-3; v_call: TRBV19; d_call: TRBD2; cdr3_length: 15; cdr3_aa: CASSSPTGGTDTQYF; cdr3_nt: TGTGCCAGTAGTAGCCCCACGGGGGGGACAGATACGCAGTATTTT
clone_size: .; j_call: TRBJ2-3; v_call: TRBV13; d_call: .; cdr3_length: 15; cdr3_aa: CASSPKLATVDTQYF; cdr3_nt: TGTGCCAGCAGCCCAAAACTAGCTACAGTAGATACGCAGTATTTT
clone_size: few; j_call: TRBJ1-1; v_call: TRBV5-1; d_call: .; cdr3_length: 16; cdr3_aa: CASSSIRRRRSPEAFF; cdr3_nt: TGCGCCAGCAGCAGTATCCGGAGACGGAGATCCCCTGAAGCTTTCTTT
clone_size: .; j_call: TRBJ1-2; v_call: TRBV5-1; d_call: .; cdr3_length: 14; cdr3_aa: CASSLGDTAKGYTF; cdr3_nt: TGCGCCAGCAGCTTGGGGGACACCGCTAAGGGCTACACCTTC
clone_size: large; j_call: TRBJ2-2; v_call: TRBV10-3; d_call: TRBD2; cdr3_length: 19; cdr3_aa: CAISASSGGPPSNTGELFF; cdr3_nt: TGTGCCATCAGCGCGTCTAGCGGGGGGCCCCCGTCGAACACCGGGGAGCTGTTTTTT
clone_size: .; j_call: TRBJ2-1; v_call: TRBV29-1; d_call: .; cdr3_length: 15; cdr3_aa: CSVEPTGSSYNEQFF; cdr3_nt: TGCAGCGTTGAACCTACAGGGAGTTCCTACAATGAGCAGTTCTTC
clone_size: .; j_call: TRBJ2-1; v_call: TRBV11-3; d_call: TRBD2; cdr3_length: 14; cdr3_aa: CASSPRGVYNEQFF; cdr3_nt: TGTGCCAGCAGCCCCCGGGGGGTATACAATGAGCAGTTCTTC
clone_size: .; j_call: TRBJ2-5; v_call: TRBV6-5; d_call: .; cdr3_length: 14; cdr3_aa: CASSYSGDQETQYF; cdr3_nt: TGTGCCAGCAGTTACTCAGGGGATCAAGAGACCCAGTACTTC
clone_size: .; j_call: TRBJ2-5; v_call: TRBV5-1; d_call: .; cdr3_length: 13; cdr3_aa: CASRSSELETQYF; cdr3_nt: TGCGCCAGCAGGTCTAGCGAACTAGAGACCCAGTACTTC
clone_size: .; j_call: TRBJ2-7; v_call: TRBV6-5; d_call: .; cdr3_length: 14; cdr3_aa: CASSYPGRRGEQYF; cdr3_nt: TGTGCCAGCAGTTACCCGGGACGTCGGGGCGAGCAGTACTTC
clone_size: few; j_call: TRBJ2-2; v_call: TRBV27; d_call: .; cdr3_length: 13; cdr3_aa: CASSLRRLGELFF; cdr3_nt: TGTGCCAGCAGTTTAAGGCGACTCGGGGAGCTGTTTTTT
clone_size: .; j_call: TRBJ2-7; v_call: TRBV10-3; d_call: .; cdr3_length: 14; cdr3_aa: CAISGQGQAYEQYF; cdr3_nt: TGTGCCATCAGTGGGCAGGGGCAGGCCTACGAGCAGTACTTC
clone_size: few; j_call: TRBJ2-7; v_call: TRBV2; d_call: .; cdr3_length: 15; cdr3_aa: CASNNRPAGSYEQYF; cdr3_nt: TGTGCCAGCAACAATCGGCCAGCCGGCTCCTACGAGCAGTACTTC
clone_size: .; j_call: TRBJ2-2; v_call: TRBV3-1/TRBV3-2; d_call: .; cdr3_length: 15; cdr3_aa: CASSQGDTYTGELFF; cdr3_nt: TGTGCCAGCAGCCAAGGAGACACTTACACCGGGGAGCTGTTTTTT
clone_size: .; j_call: TRBJ2-5; v_call: TRBV27; d_call: .; cdr3_length: 13; cdr3_aa: CASSPRPQETQYF; cdr3_nt: TGTGCCAGCAGTCCCCGGCCCCAAGAGACCCAGTACTTC
clone_size: few; j_call: TRBJ2-2; v_call: TRBV3-1/TRBV3-2; d_call: TRBD1; cdr3_length: 16; cdr3_aa: CASSQRGQGGTGELFF; cdr3_nt: TGTGCCAGCAGCCAAAGGGGACAGGGCGGCACCGGGGAGCTGTTTTTT
clone_size: .; j_call: TRBJ1-2; v_call: TRBV11-2; d_call: .; cdr3_length: 12; cdr3_aa: CASSLYRYGYTF; cdr3_nt: TGTGCCAGCAGCTTGTATAGATATGGCTACACCTTC
clone_size: once; j_call: TRBJ1-6; v_call: TRBV13; d_call: .; cdr3_length: 12; cdr3_aa: CASSLEYSALHF; cdr3_nt: TGTGCCAGCAGCTTGGAATATTCGGCCCTCCACTTT
clone_size: .; j_call: TRBJ2-3; v_call: TRBV2; d_call: TRBD2; cdr3_length: 16; cdr3_aa: CASSEGVLAGRDTQYF; cdr3_nt: TGTGCCAGCAGTGAAGGGGTCCTAGCGGGAAGGGATACGCAGTATTTT
clone_size: few; j_call: TRBJ1-1; v_call: TRBV7-9; d_call: .; cdr3_length: 15; cdr3_aa: CASSGLWRGNTEAFF; cdr3_nt: TGTGCCAGCAGCGGCTTATGGAGGGGAAACACTGAAGCTTTCTTT
clone_size: .; j_call: TRBJ2-7; v_call: TRBV4-2; d_call: TRBD2; cdr3_length: 16; cdr3_aa: CASSQAGLAGGGEQYF; cdr3_nt: TGTGCCAGCAGCCAAGCCGGACTAGCGGGAGGCGGCGAGCAGTACTTC
clone_size: medium-sized; j_call: TRBJ1-5; v_call: TRBV2; d_call: .; cdr3_length: 14; cdr3_aa: CATRAEYSNQPQHF; cdr3_nt: TGTGCCACTCGGGCAGAGTATAGCAATCAGCCCCAGCATTTT
clone_size: .; j_call: TRBJ2-7; v_call: TRBV28; d_call: .; cdr3_length: 16; cdr3_aa: CASTAGVGRSSYEQYF; cdr3_nt: TGTGCCAGCACTGCAGGGGTGGGCAGGAGCTCCTACGAGCAGTACTTC
clone_size: .; j_call: TRBJ2-2; v_call: TRBV7-9; d_call: TRBD2; cdr3_length: 16; cdr3_aa: CATGGGRASNTGELFF; cdr3_nt: TGTGCCACCGGGGGGGGTCGGGCATCGAACACCGGGGAGCTGTTTTTT
clone_size: .; j_call: TRBJ1-2; v_call: TRBV18; d_call: TRBD1; cdr3_length: 13; cdr3_aa: CASSRDSQLGYTF; cdr3_nt: TGTGCCAGCTCACGGGACAGCCAACTTGGCTACACCTTC
clone_size: .; j_call: TRBJ1-1; v_call: TRBV6-5; d_call: .; cdr3_length: 14; cdr3_aa: CASSTTHREAEAFF; cdr3_nt: TGTGCCAGCAGCACGACACACAGGGAGGCTGAAGCTTTCTTT
clone_size: .; j_call: TRBJ2-1; v_call: TRBV2; d_call: TRBD1; cdr3_length: 14; cdr3_aa: CASRTGQGGNEQFF; cdr3_nt: TGTGCCAGCAGGACCGGACAGGGGGGCAATGAGCAGTTCTTC
clone_size: .; j_call: TRBJ2-2; v_call: TRBV7-9; d_call: .; cdr3_length: 15; cdr3_aa: CASSATGGGPGELFF; cdr3_nt: TGTGCCAGCAGCGCAACAGGCGGGGGCCCCGGGGAGCTGTTTTTT
clone_size: .; j_call: TRBJ2-3; v_call: TRBV11-2; d_call: .; cdr3_length: 14; cdr3_aa: CASSPWTGTDTQYF; cdr3_nt: TGTGCCAGCAGCCCTTGGACGGGCACAGATACGCAGTATTTT
clone_size: few; j_call: TRBJ1-4; v_call: TRBV7-8; d_call: .; cdr3_length: 16; cdr3_aa: CASSLIKQAANEKLFF; cdr3_nt: TGTGCCAGCAGCTTAATAAAGCAAGCAGCTAATGAAAAACTGTTTTTT
clone_size: .; j_call: TRBJ2-5; v_call: TRBV6-2/TRBV6-3; d_call: TRBD2; cdr3_length: 15; cdr3_aa: CASSRTSGGFETQYF; cdr3_nt: TGTGCCAGCAGCCGAACTAGCGGGGGGTTTGAGACCCAGTACTTC
clone_size: once; j_call: TRBJ2-1; v_call: TRBV14; d_call: .; cdr3_length: 12; cdr3_aa: CASSQIFGEQFF; cdr3_nt: TGTGCCAGCAGCCAGATTTTCGGTGAGCAGTTCTTC
clone_size: .; j_call: TRBJ2-3; v_call: TRBV18; d_call: TRBD2; cdr3_length: 17; cdr3_aa: CASSPTIAGDGTDTQYF; cdr3_nt: TGTGCCAGCTCACCGACGATAGCGGGAGATGGGACAGATACGCAGTATTTT